Listed below are T cell receptor beta chains from one sample, sequenced in a study of T cells in Graves' hyperthyroidism and ophthalmopathy. TCRdb re-called the multiplex PCR reads through MiXCR, storing one row per CDR3 protein. The sample has about 290,000 distinct CDR3 sequences, 10% to 15% seen once; the top ten hold almost 8%. The sequencing sample was made of blood. All receptors derive from a woman aged 30 to 39 with Graves' hyperthyroidism that later progressed to Graves' ophthalmopathy. Each CDR3 is given with its conserved first and last residue. A D gene is named only where the DNA matches it firmly. Clone size is not always given. Where it is, it says once, few, many or a class for expanded clones.

clone_size,j_call,d_call,v_call,cdr3_aa,cdr3_nt
many,TRBJ2-3,NA,TRBV2,CASSDRVGGTDTQYF,TGTGCCAGCAGTGACAGGGTAGGGGGCACAGATACGCAGTATTTT
many,TRBJ1-1,NA,TRBV30,CAWSPDGFNTEAFF,TGTGCCTGGAGCCCGGACGGGTTTAACACTGAAGCTTTCTTT
many,TRBJ1-1,TRBD1,TRBV28,CASTTGQVNTEAFF,TGTGCCAGCACTACGGGACAGGTGAACACTGAAGCTTTCTTT
many,TRBJ2-7,NA,TRBV7-2,CASSRPGHPSYEQYF,TGTGCCAGCAGCCGACCGGGACACCCCTCCTACGAGCAGTACTTC
NA,TRBJ2-5,NA,TRBV19,CASSLGQSQTQYF,TGTGCCAGTAGTTTAGGACAGTCACAGACCCAGTACTTC
many,TRBJ2-1,TRBD2,TRBV18,CASSPPWLAGYNEQFF,TGTGCCAGCTCACCACCTTGGCTAGCGGGGTACAATGAGCAGTTCTTC
many,TRBJ2-7,TRBD1,TRBV7-2,CASSWAGGYEQYF,TGTGCCAGCAGCTGGGCAGGGGGCTACGAGCAGTACTTC
NA,TRBJ1-1,NA,TRBV6-5,CASSHGTVEAFF,TGTGCCAGCAGTCACGGGACCGTTGAAGCTTTCTTT
NA,TRBJ2-2,TRBD2,TRBV7-9,CASEGTSGRMDLRELFF,TGTGCCAGCGAGGGGACTAGCGGGCGGATGGATCTTAGGGAGCTGTTTTTT
many,TRBJ2-1,TRBD2,TRBV29-1,CSASGGTTSGTYNEQFF,TGCAGCGCCTCAGGGGGCACGACTAGCGGGACCTACAATGAGCAGTTCTTC
many,TRBJ1-2,NA,TRBV3-1,CASSPAPGAGNYGYTF,TGTGCCAGCAGCCCAGCCCCGGGGGCGGGTAACTATGGCTACACCTTC
many,TRBJ2-3,TRBD2,TRBV12-3/TRBV12-4,CASSLGYFWTSGSIGTDTQYF,TGTGCCAGCAGTTTAGGGTATTTTTGGACTAGCGGGAGCATAGGCACAGATACGCAGTATTTT
many,TRBJ2-1,NA,TRBV6-8,CASTSGNEQFF,TGTGCCAGCACCTCAGGGAATGAGCAGTTCTTC
many,TRBJ2-1,NA,TRBV6-1,CASRSRGGHNEQFF,TGTGCCAGCAGGTCGAGGGGGGGCCACAATGAGCAGTTCTTC
many,TRBJ2-1,TRBD2,TRBV5-1,CASSSGTSGKYNEQFF,TGCGCCAGCAGCTCGGGGACTAGCGGGAAGTACAATGAGCAGTTCTTC
few,TRBJ2-1,NA,TRBV7-2,CASSLAGARVDEQFF,TGTGCCAGCAGCTTGGCGGGTGCACGGGTGGATGAGCAGTTCTTC
NA,TRBJ2-1,TRBD1,TRBV20-1,CSATETGEYNEQFF,TGCAGTGCTACCGAGACAGGGGAATACAATGAGCAGTTCTTC
many,TRBJ1-1,NA,TRBV5-1,CASTSETSMNTEAFF,TGCGCCAGCACCTCAGAGACCAGCATGAACACTGAAGCTTTCTTT
many,TRBJ1-1,NA,TRBV6-1,CASTREGRAFF,TGTGCCAGCACTCGGGAGGGGAGGGCTTTCTTT
many,TRBJ2-5,TRBD2,TRBV11-2,CASSSLAGEVETQYF,TGTGCCAGCAGCTCCTTAGCGGGAGAAGTGGAGACCCAGTACTTC
many,TRBJ2-7,TRBD2,TRBV2,CASSFGGLAGGDPAYEQYF,TGTGCCAGCTCCTTCGGAGGACTAGCGGGAGGGGACCCAGCCTACGAGCAGTACTTC
many,TRBJ1-4,TRBD1,TRBV12-3/TRBV12-4,CASSPRDRRGLATNEKLFF,TGTGCCAGCAGTCCCCGGGACAGGAGGGGTCTTGCAACTAATGAAAAACTGTTTTTT
many,TRBJ2-3,NA,TRBV10-3,CAISESWGGVHTDTQYF,TGTGCCATCAGTGAGTCCTGGGGCGGGGTCCACACAGATACGCAGTATTTT
few,TRBJ2-1,TRBD2,TRBV7-3,CASSPRSGTTYNEQFF,TGTGCCAGCAGCCCCCGGAGCGGGACCACCTACAATGAGCAGTTCTTC
few,TRBJ2-3,NA,TRBV27,CASSLGLAPLDAQYF,TGTGCCAGCAGTTTGGGCCTAGCGCCCTTGGATGCGCAGTATTTT
many,TRBJ1-4,NA,TRBV28,CASSLFSRGTNEKLFF,TGTGCCAGCAGTTTATTCTCCAGGGGAACTAATGAAAAACTGTTTTTT
many,TRBJ2-1,NA,TRBV6-5,CASSYGRPGDEQFF,TGTGCCAGCAGTTACGGGCGGCCCGGTGATGAGCAGTTCTTC
many,TRBJ1-1,TRBD1,TRBV20-1,CSAPRTGRGNTEAFF,TGCAGTGCACCACGGACAGGGAGAGGGAACACTGAAGCTTTCTTT
NA,TRBJ2-7,TRBD1,TRBV2,CASRQGAPYEQYF,TGTGCCAGCAGGCAGGGGGCCCCCTACGAGCAGTACTTC
many,TRBJ1-2,TRBD1,TRBV14,CASSLTGPNYGYTF,TGTGCCAGCAGCCTGACAGGGCCCAACTATGGCTACACCTTC
many,TRBJ2-2,NA,TRBV5-1,CASSLIRGNTGELFF,TGCGCCAGCAGCCTAATAAGGGGGAACACCGGGGAGCTGTTTTTT
many,TRBJ2-1,TRBD2,TRBV28,CASSLEGATSGYNEQFF,TGTGCCAGCAGTTTAGAAGGGGCAACTAGCGGGTACAATGAGCAGTTCTTC
few,TRBJ2-1,TRBD1,TRBV9,CAGGQGAGEQFF,TGTGCCGGCGGACAGGGGGCGGGCGAGCAGTTCTTC
many,TRBJ1-1,NA,TRBV25-1,CASRGTRNTEAFF,TGTGCCAGCAGGGGGACCCGAAACACTGAAGCTTTCTTT
many,TRBJ2-1,TRBD2,TRBV6-2/TRBV6-3,CASSYGVTSGDNEQFF,TGTGCCAGCAGCTACGGAGTTACTAGCGGGGACAATGAGCAGTTCTTC
NA,TRBJ2-2,TRBD1,TRBV19,CASSNGTVNTGELFF,TGTGCCAGTAGCAACGGGACAGTAAACACCGGGGAGCTGTTTTTT
few,TRBJ2-5,TRBD1,TRBV4-3,CASSQDLSGTGVETQYF,TGCGCCAGCAGCCAAGATTTGAGCGGGACAGGGGTCGAGACCCAGTACTTC
many,TRBJ2-5,NA,TRBV20-1,CSAQDTGVQTQYF,TGCAGCGCCCAGGACACCGGGGTGCAGACCCAGTACTTC
many,TRBJ1-5,TRBD1,TRBV30,CAWTIGQGDQPQHF,TGTGCCTGGACCATCGGACAGGGCGATCAGCCCCAGCATTTT